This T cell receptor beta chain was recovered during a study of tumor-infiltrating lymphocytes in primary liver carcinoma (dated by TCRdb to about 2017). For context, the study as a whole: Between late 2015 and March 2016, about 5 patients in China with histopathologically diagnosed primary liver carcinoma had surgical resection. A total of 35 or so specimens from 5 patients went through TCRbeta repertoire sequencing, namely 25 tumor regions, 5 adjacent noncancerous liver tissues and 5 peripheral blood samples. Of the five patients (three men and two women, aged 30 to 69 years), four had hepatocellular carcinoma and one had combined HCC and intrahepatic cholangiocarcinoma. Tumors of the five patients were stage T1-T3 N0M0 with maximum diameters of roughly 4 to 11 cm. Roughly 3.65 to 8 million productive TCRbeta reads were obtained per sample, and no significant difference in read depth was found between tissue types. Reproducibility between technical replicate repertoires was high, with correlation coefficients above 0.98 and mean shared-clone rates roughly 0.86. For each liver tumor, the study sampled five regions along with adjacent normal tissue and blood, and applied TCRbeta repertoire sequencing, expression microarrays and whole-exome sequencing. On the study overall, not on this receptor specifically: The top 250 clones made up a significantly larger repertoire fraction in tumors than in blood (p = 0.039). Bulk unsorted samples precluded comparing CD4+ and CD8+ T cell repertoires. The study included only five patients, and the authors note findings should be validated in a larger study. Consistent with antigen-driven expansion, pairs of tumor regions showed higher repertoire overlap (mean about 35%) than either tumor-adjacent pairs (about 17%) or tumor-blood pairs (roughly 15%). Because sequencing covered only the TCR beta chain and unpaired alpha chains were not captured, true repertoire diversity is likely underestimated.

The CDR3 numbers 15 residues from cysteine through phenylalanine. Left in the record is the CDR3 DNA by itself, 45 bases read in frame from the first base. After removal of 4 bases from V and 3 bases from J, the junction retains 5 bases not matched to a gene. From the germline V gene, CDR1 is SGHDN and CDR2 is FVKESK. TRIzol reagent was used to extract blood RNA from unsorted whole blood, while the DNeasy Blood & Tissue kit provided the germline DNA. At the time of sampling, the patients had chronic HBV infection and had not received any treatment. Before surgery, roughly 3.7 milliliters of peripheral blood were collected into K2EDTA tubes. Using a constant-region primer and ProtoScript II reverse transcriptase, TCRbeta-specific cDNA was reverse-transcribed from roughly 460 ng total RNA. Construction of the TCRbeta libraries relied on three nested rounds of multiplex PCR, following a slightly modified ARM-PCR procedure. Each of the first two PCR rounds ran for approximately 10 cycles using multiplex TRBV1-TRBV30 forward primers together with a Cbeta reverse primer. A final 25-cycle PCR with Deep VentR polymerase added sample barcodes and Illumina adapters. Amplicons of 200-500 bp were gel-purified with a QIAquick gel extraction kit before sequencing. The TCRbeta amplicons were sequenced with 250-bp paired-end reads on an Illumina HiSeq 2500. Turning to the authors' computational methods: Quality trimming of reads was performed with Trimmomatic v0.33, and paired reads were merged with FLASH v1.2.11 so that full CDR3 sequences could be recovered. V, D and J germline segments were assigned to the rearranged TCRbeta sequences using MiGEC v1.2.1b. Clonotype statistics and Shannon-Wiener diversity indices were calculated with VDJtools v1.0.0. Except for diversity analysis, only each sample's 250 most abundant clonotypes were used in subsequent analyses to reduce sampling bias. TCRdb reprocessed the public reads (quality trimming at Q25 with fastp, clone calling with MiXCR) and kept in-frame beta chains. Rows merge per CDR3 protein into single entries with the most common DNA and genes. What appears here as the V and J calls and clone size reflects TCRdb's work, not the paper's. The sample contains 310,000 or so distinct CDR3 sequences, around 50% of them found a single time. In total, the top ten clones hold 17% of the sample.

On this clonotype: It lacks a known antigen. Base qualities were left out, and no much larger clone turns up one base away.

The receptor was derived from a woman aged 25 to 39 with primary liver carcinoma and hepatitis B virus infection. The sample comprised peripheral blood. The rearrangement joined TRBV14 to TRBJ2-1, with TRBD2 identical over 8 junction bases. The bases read TGTGCCAGCAGCCTATTAGCGGGACGCTACAATGAGCAGTTCTTC. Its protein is CASSLLAGRYNEQFF. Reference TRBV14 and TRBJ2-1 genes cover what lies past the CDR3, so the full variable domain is EAGVTQFPSHSVIEKGQTVTLRCDPISGHDNLYWYRRVMGKEIKFLLHFVKESKQDESGMPNNRFLAERTGGTYSTLKVQPAELEDSGVYFCASSLLAGRYNEQFFGPGTRLTVL.